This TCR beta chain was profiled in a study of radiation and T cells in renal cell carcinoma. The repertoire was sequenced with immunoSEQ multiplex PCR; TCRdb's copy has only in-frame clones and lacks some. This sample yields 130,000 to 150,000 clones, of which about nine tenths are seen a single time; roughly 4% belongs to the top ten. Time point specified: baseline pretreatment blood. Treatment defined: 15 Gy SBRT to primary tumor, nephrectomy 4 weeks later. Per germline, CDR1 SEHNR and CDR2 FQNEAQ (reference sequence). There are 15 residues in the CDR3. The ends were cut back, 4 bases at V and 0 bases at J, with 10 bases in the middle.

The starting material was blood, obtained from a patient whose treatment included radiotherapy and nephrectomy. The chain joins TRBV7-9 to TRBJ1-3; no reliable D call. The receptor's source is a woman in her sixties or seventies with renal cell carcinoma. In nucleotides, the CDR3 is TGTGCCAGCAGCTATCCGATGCCCTCTGGAAACACCATATATTTT. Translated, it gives CASSYPMPSGNTIYF.